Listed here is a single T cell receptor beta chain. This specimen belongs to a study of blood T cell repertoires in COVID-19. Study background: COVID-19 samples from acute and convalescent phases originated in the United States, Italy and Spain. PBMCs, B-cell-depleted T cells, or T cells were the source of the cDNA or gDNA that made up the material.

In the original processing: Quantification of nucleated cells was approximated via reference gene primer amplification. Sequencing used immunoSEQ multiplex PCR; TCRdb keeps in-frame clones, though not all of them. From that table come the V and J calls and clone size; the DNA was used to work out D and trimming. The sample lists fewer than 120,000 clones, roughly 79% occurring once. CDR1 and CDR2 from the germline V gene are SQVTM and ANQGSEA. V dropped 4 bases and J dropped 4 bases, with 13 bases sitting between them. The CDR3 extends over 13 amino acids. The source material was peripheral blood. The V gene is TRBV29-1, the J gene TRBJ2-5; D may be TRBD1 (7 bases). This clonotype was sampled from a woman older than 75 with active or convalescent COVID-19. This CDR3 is CSVGQGGGETQYF. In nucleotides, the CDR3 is TGCAGCGTTGGACAGGGAGGCGGAGAGACCCAGTACTTC. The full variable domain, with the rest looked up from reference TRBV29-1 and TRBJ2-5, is SAVISQKPSRDICQRGTSLTIQCQVDSQVTMMFWYRQQPGQSLTLIATANQGSEATYESGFVIDKFPISRPNLTFSTLTVSNMSPEDSSIYLCSVGQGGGETQYFGPGTRLLVL.